These 17 T cell receptor beta chains share one sample of origin, sequenced in a study of blood T cells in healthy people across ages. With a J-beta primer mix and a sample-barcoded 5' primer, a second PCR ran about 6 to 11 cycles. TCRdb reanalysed the 5' RACE reads using MiXCR and keeps one entry per CDR3 protein. Of over 950,000 distinct CDR3 sequences listed, approximately 38% were seen once; the top ten hold around 13%. The specimen sequenced was blood. The source of these receptors is a man aged 18 to 29 in good health.

This rearrangement joins TRBV6-5 to TRBJ2-1, with 10 nucleotides matching TRBD2. The end of the DNA is better explained by TRBJ2-7, so the J call may be wrong. The germline V gene encodes CDR1 MNHEY and CDR2 SVGAGI. This CDR3 is built from 16 residues. The DNA for the CDR3 is TGTGCCAGCAGTTCCGGAGCGGGAGGGCCCTACAATGAGCAGTACTTC. Translated, it gives CASSSGAGGPYNEQYF.

This chain connects TRBV7-2 to TRBJ1-5; D may be TRBD1 (6 bases). CDR1 and CDR2 (germline): SGHTA, FQGNSA. There are 15 residues in the CDR3. V was shortened by 3 bases and J by 1 base, with 10 bases between the two germline ends. The CDR3 DNA follows: TGTGCCAGCAGCTTCGGGGGGGCGAGCAATCAGCCCCAGCATTTT. Translation: CASSFGGASNQPQHF.

This clonotype was recorded at least ten times. The chain combines TRBV20-1 with TRBJ1-5; D may be TRBD1 (5 bases). CDR1 and CDR2 from the germline V gene are DFQATT and SNEGSKA (reference sequence). The CDR3 contains 14 residues. Trimming cost V 6 bases and J 1 base, with 13 bases left between them. The CDR3 reads CSAARGISNQPQHF. CDR3 nucleotides: TGCAGTGCCGCCCGGGGGATCAGCAATCAGCCCCAGCATTTT.

Ten or more counts support this clonotype. This chain uses TRBV20-1 with TRBJ2-1; D is unclear. Germline V gene lookup returns CDR1 DFQATT and CDR2 SNEGSKA (reference sequence). This CDR3 is 13 amino acids long. V was clipped by 6 bases and J by 4 bases, with 13 bases between them. CDR3 loop: CSANSGRYNEQFF. DNA for the CDR3: TGCAGTGCCAATAGTGGACGGTACAATGAGCAGTTCTTC.

This clonotype came up a few times. The chain uses TRBV5-1 and TRBJ2-5; TRBD2 agrees at 7 bases. V trimming: 0 bases; J trimming: 3 bases; junction bases outside the gene matches: 11. There are 17 residues in the CDR3. CDR1 SGHRS and CDR2 YFSETQ come from the germline V gene. CDR3 residues: CASSLGVWREGKETQYF. The CDR3 DNA follows: TGCGCCAGCAGCTTGGGCGTTTGGAGGGAGGGAAAAGAGACCCAGTACTTC.

This clonotype has more than one count but fewer than ten. This chain connects TRBV4-1 to TRBJ1-1, with D possibly matching TRBD1 (5 bases). The V end lost 2 bases, the J end lost 0 bases, and 7 bases lay between the germline ends. Germline CDR1 and CDR2: MGHRA and YSYEKL. This CDR3 comprises 14 residues. The CDR3 protein is CASSQNRLNTEAFF. The DNA for the CDR3 is TGCGCCAGCAGCCAAAACAGGCTGAACACTGAAGCTTTCTTT.

This rearrangement joins TRBV20-1 to TRBJ2-7; 13 bases map to TRBD2. The germline V gene has CDR1 DFQATT and CDR2 SNEGSKA (reference sequence). There are 15 residues in the CDR3. V lost 5 bases and J lost 2; bases outside the gene matches: 6. The CDR3 loop is CSASGTSGETYEQYF. DNA of the CDR3: TGCAGTGCTTCCGGGACTAGCGGGGAAACCTACGAGCAGTACTTC.

With regard to this clonotype: At one end the junction does not follow the germline gene, possibly because of a read error. The genes are TRBV9 and TRBJ1-4; D might be TRBD1 (5 bases). The CDR3 spans 14 residues. The germline gives CDR1 SGDLS, CDR2 YYNGEE. The CDR3 reads CASSVGGMNEELFF. For the CDR3, the DNA is TGTGCCAGCAGCGTAGGGGGGATGAATGAAGAACTGTTTTTT.

This sequence joins TRBV6-1 and TRBJ2-7; 9 bases are a match to TRBD1. The CDR3 has 13 amino acids. CDR1 is MNHNS, CDR2 SASEGT, per germline. Losses at the gene ends were 8 bases for V and 3 bases for J; bases not matched to a gene: 5. The chain's CDR3 is CASGWTGDYEQYF. Here the CDR3 DNA reads TGTGCCAGCGGGTGGACAGGGGACTACGAGCAGTACTTC.

V and J are TRBV29-1 and TRBJ1-4; D is possibly TRBD1 (5 bases). The length of the CDR3 is 13 residues. Per the germline V gene, CDR1 is SQVTM and CDR2 is ANQGSEA. Trimming removed 7 bases from V and 6 bases from J, with 15 bases in between. The CDR3 is CSAQPGPDEKLFF. In DNA, the CDR3 is TGCAGCGCCCAGCCAGGGCCCGATGAAAAACTGTTTTTT.

The genes are TRBV29-1 and TRBJ2-3, with 10 bases aligning to TRBD2. J gave up 5 bases and V 5 bases, and 22 bases lay outside the gene matches. There are 19 residues in the CDR3. Germline CDR1 and CDR2: SQVTM and ANQGSEA. The CDR3 loop is CSVFLRRSGGARVVDTQYF. CDR3 nucleotide sequence: TGCAGCGTTTTCCTAAGGAGGAGCGGGGGGGCAAGAGTAGTAGATACGCAGTATTTT.

The V gene is TRBV24-1, the J gene TRBJ1-3; D is perhaps TRBD1 (5 bases). The CDR3 spans 16 residues. Trimming took 4 bases from V and 0 from J, leaving 12 bases between them. Germline lookup yields CDR1 KGHDR and CDR2 SFDVKD. The CDR3 region is CATSERPGRSGNTIYF. The CDR3 DNA sequence: TGTGCCACCAGTGAACGACCGGGACGCTCTGGAAACACCATATATTTT.

The chain employs TRBV29-1 and TRBJ2-2, with D maybe TRBD1 (6 bases). There are 13 residues in the CDR3. Germline CDR1 SQVTM, CDR2 ANQGSEA. Trimming stripped 7 bases from V and 8 bases from J, with 17 bases between. This CDR3 reads CSAEGQGRGELFF. CDR3 DNA sequence: TGCAGCGCCGAGGGACAAGGGCGGGGGGAGCTGTTTTTT.

This clonotype was seen a few times. This chain joins TRBV5-6 and TRBJ1-2, with D maybe TRBD1 (6 bases). The germline V gene has CDR1 SGHDT and CDR2 YYEEEE. Trimming shortened V by 4 bases and J by 5 bases, and 21 bases separated the two germline ends. There are 16 residues in the CDR3. DNA for the CDR3: TGTGCCAGCAGCCCAAAGGTGCAGGGGCCCCTTTATGGCTACACCTTC. Its protein product is CASSPKVQGPLYGYTF. Full variable domain (remainder filled in from reference TRBV5-6 and TRBJ1-2): DAGVTQSPTHLIKTRGQQVTLRCSPKSGHDTVSWYQQALGQGPQFIFQYYEEEERQRGNFPDRFSGHQFPNYSSELNVNALLLGDSALYLCASSPKVQGPLYGYTFGSGTRLTVV.

This clonotype was picked up a small number of times. V usage is TRBV12-3 or TRBV12-4 and J usage is TRBJ1-2; D may be TRBD1 (6 bases). Trimming left V 7 bases short and J 7 bases short, with 16 bases between. The CDR3 has 13 amino acids. The chain's CDR3 is CASTHSRGGGYTF. CDR3 DNA: TGTGCCAGCACCCATTCGAGAGGGGGTGGCTACACCTTC.

V is TRBV4-3 and J is TRBJ2-3, with D perhaps matching TRBD2 (6 bases). CDR3 length: 17 residues. Germline CDR1 LGHNA, CDR2 YSLEER. Trimming pared 0 bases from V and 4 bases from J, leaving 17 bases between. CDR3 DNA: TGCGCCAGCAGCCAAGATGAAGGGCTAGCGAGGGCAGATACGCAGTATTTT. Its translation: CASSQDEGLARADTQYF.

This sequence joins TRBV20-1 and TRBJ1-1, with D possibly matching TRBD1 (6 bases). The CDR3 is made up of 15 amino acids. Deletions cut 3 bases from V and 5 bases from J, with 19 bases between. Germline CDR1 reads DFQATT; CDR2 reads SNEGSKA (reference sequence). The CDR3 DNA sequence: TGCAGTGCTAGCTACCGGGGGGGCGGAGGGACTGAAGCTTTCTTT. Translation: CSASYRGGGGTEAFF.